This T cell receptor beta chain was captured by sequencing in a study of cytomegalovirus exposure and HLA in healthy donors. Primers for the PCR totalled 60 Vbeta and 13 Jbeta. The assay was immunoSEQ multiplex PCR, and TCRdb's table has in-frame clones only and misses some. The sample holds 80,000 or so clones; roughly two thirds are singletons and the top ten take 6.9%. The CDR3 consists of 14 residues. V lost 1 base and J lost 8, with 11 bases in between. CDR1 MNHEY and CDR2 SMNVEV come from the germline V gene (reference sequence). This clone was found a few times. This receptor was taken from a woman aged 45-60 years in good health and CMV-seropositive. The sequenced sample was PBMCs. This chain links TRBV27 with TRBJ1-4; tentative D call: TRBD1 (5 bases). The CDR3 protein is CASSLLGGSEKLFF. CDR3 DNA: TGTGCCAGCAGTTTATTGGGGGGTTCGGAAAAACTGTTTTTT.